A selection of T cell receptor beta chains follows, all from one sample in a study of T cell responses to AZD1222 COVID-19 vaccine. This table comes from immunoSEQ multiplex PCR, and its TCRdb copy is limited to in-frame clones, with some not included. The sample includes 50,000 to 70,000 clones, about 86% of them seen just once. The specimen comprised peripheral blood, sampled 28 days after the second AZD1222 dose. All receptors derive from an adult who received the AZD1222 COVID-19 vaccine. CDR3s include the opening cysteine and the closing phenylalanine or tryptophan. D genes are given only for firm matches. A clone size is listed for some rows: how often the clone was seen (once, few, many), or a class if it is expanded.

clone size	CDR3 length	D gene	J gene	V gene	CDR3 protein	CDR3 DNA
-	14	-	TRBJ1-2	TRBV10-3	CAISPGGVNYGYTF	TGTGCCATCAGTCCGGGAGGAGTAAACTATGGCTACACCTTC
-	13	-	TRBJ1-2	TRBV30	CAWSVYLNYGYTF	TGTGCCTGGAGTGTATACCTCAACTATGGCTACACCTTC
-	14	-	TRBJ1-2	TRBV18	CASSPFYGNYGYTF	TGTGCCAGCTCACCTTTTTACGGGAACTATGGCTACACCTTC
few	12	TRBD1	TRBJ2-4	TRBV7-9	CASSGDRGPQNF	TGTGCCAGCAGCGGGGACAGGGGGCCACAGAACTTC
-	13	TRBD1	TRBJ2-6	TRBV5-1	CASSQGQGNVLTF	TGCGCCAGCAGCCAAGGACAGGGGAACGTCCTGACTTTC
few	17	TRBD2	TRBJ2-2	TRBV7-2	CASSSSRLAANTGELFF	TGTGCCAGCAGCTCGTCCAGACTAGCGGCTAACACCGGGGAGCTGTTTTTT
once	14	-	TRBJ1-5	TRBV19	CASSNTGSNQPQHF	TGTGCCAGTAGTAACACAGGTTCCAATCAGCCCCAGCATTTT
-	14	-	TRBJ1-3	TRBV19	CASWGHGSGNTIYF	TGTGCCAGTTGGGGACACGGCTCTGGAAACACCATATATTTT
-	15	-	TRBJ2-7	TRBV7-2	CASSLGQGSSSEQYF	TGTGCCAGCAGCTTAGGGCAGGGGTCATCGAGCGAGCAGTACTTC
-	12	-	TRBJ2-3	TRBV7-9	CASSLAPDTQYF	TGTGCCAGCAGCTTAGCTCCGGATACGCAGTATTTT
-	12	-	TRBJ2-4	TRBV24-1	CATSDYSKTQYF	TGTGCCACCAGTGATTATAGTAAGACTCAGTACTTC
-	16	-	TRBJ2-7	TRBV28	CASSLGFGGPDYEQYF	TGTGCCAGCAGCCTAGGGTTCGGGGGGCCTGACTACGAGCAGTACTTC
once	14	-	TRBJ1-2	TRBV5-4	CASSNPGTFYGYTF	TGTGCCAGCAGCAACCCCGGGACGTTCTATGGCTACACCTTC
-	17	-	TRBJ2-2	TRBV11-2	CASSLRTAVIYTGELFF	TGTGCCAGCAGCTTAAGGACGGCAGTAATTTACACCGGGGAGCTGTTTTTT
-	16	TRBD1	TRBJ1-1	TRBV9	CASSVESGDRGNEAFF	TGTGCCAGCAGCGTAGAAAGCGGGGACAGGGGAAATGAAGCTTTCTTT
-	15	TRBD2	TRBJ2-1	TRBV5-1	CASSSGLAGGNEQFF	TGCGCCAGCAGCTCTGGACTAGCGGGAGGGAATGAGCAGTTCTTC
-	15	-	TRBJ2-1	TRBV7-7	CASSLDSSSYNEQFF	TGTGCTAGCAGCCTGGACAGCAGCTCCTACAATGAGCAGTTCTTC
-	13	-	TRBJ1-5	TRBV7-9	CASSLGGEQPQHF	TGTGCCAGCAGCTTGGGAGGGGAACAGCCCCAGCATTTT
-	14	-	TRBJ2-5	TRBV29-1	CSVGAFAIRQTQYF	TGCAGCGTTGGGGCGTTTGCGATCAGACAGACCCAGTACTTC
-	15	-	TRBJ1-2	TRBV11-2	CASSPREGIGVGYTF	TGTGCCAGCAGCCCCCGGGAAGGGATCGGGGTTGGCTACACCTTC
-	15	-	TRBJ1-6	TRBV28	CASRFADRDHSPLHF	TGTGCCAGCAGATTCGCGGACAGAGACCATTCACCCCTCCACTTT
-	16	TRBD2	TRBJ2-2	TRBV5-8	CASSLASGTLTGELFF	TGTGCCAGCAGCTTGGCCAGCGGGACCCTCACCGGGGAGCTGTTTTTT
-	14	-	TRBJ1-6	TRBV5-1	CASGLQGHNSPLHF	TGCGCCAGCGGACTACAGGGCCATAATTCACCCCTCCACTTT
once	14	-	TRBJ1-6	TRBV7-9	CASRMSSYNSPLHF	TGTGCCAGCCGTATGAGCTCCTATAATTCACCCCTCCACTTT
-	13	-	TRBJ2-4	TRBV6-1	CASSEYEQAIQYF	TGTGCCAGCAGTGAATATGAGCAGGCCATTCAGTACTTC
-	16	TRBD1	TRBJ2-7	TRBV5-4	CASSPISGTDSYEQYF	TGTGCCAGCAGCCCAATCTCAGGGACAGACTCCTACGAGCAGTACTTC
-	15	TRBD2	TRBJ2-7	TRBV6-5	CASSYGLAGVYEQYF	TGTGCCAGCAGTTACGGACTAGCGGGAGTCTACGAGCAGTACTTC
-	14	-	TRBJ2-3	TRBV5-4	CASSTGLRTDTQYF	TGTGCCAGCAGCACCGGACTGCGCACAGATACGCAGTATTTT
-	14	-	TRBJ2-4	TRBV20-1	CSASTWGAKNIQYF	TGCAGTGCTAGTACGTGGGGGGCCAAAAACATTCAGTACTTC
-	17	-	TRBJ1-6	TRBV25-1	CASEGPGVSSYNSPLHF	TGTGCCAGCGAAGGTCCAGGCGTTAGCTCCTATAATTCACCCCTCCACTTT
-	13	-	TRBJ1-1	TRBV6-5	CASSHGPGTEAFF	TGTGCCAGCAGTCACGGACCCGGCACTGAAGCTTTCTTT
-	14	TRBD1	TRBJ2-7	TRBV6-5	CASLAPGQEVVQYF	TGTGCCAGCTTGGCCCCGGGACAGGAGGTTGTGCAGTACTTC
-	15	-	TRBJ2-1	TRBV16	CASSRSRQVSNEQFF	TGTGCCAGCAGCCGCTCCCGCCAGGTCAGCAATGAGCAGTTCTTC
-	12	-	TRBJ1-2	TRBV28	CASSLTEHGYTF	TGTGCCAGCAGTTTGACAGAGCATGGCTACACCTTC
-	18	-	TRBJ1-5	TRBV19	CASSGVGAGEIGNQPQHF	TGTGCCAGTAGTGGGGTCGGTGCAGGGGAAATAGGCAATCAGCCCCAGCATTTT
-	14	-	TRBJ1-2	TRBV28	CASSSGGAGYGYTF	TGTGCCAGCAGTTCTGGGGGCGCCGGTTATGGCTACACCTTC
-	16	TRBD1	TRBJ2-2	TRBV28	CASSGQGAKDTGELFF	TGTGCCAGCAGTGGACAGGGGGCAAAGGACACCGGGGAGCTGTTTTTT
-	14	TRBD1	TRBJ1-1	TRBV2	CASSARDRNTEAFF	TGTGCCAGCAGTGCCCGGGACAGGAACACTGAAGCTTTCTTT
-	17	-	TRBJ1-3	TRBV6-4	CASSARPTVSSGNTIYF	TGTGCCAGCAGTGCCCGACCGACGGTTAGCTCTGGAAACACCATATATTTT
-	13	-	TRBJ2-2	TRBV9	CASSVGFTGELFF	TGTGCCAGCAGCGTAGGTTTCACCGGGGAGCTGTTTTTT
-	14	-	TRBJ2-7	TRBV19	CASSIWGNSYEQYF	TGTGCCAGTAGTATTTGGGGGAACTCCTACGAGCAGTACTTC
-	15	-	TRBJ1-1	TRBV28	CASSFRGGRDTEAFF	TGTGCCAGCAGTTTCCGCGGGGGCAGGGACACTGAAGCTTTCTTT
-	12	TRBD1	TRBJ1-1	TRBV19	CASSPQGTEAFF	TGTGCCAGTAGTCCACAGGGGACTGAAGCTTTCTTT
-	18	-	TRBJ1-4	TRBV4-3	CASSQGPSGTMGHEKLFF	TGCGCCAGCAGCCAAGGCCCGTCGGGGACTATGGGTCATGAAAAACTGTTTTTT
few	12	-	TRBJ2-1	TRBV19	CASSIVASEQFF	TGTGCCAGTAGTATAGTAGCGAGCGAGCAGTTCTTC
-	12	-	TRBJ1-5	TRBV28	CASRVLGQPQHF	TGTGCCAGCAGGGTACTAGGGCAGCCCCAGCATTTT
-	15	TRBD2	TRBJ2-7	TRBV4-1	CASSQEGTSSYEQYF	TGCGCCAGCAGCCAAGAGGGGACTAGCTCCTACGAGCAGTACTTC
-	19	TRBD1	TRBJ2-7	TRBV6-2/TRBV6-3	CASSYSSGDRGLSSYEQYF	TGTGCCAGCAGTTACTCGAGTGGGGACAGGGGGCTCAGCTCCTACGAGCAGTACTTC